The rows below give T cell receptor beta chains drawn from one sample of a study of shared clonotypes between healthy human individuals. Generated by immunoSEQ multiplex PCR, the TCRdb table keeps only in-frame clones and is missing some. The sample records over 400,000 clones, roughly 80% being singletons. Sequencing was done on a sample of PBMCs. These TCRs come from a woman in her thirties or forties in good health. Some clones in this sample may be carry-over from other donors' samples. CDR3s leave out the opening cysteine and the closing phenylalanine or tryptophan. Some rows mark clone size as missing; the rest say once, few, many or name a class of expanded clone.

V gene: TRBV10-3
J gene: TRBJ2-1
clone size: once
CDR3 protein: AISEGLGGSYNEQF

V gene: TRBV30
J gene: TRBJ2-3
clone size: NA
CDR3 protein: AWSVNRADTQY

V gene: TRBV5-4
J gene: TRBJ1-2
clone size: NA
CDR3 protein: ASSLGFTGPIGYT

V gene: TRBV9
J gene: TRBJ2-5
clone size: NA
CDR3 protein: ASSEGSGRGETQY

V gene: TRBV5-4
J gene: TRBJ1-4
clone size: NA
CDR3 protein: ASSLDPGPNEKLF

V gene: TRBV18
J gene: TRBJ2-5
clone size: NA
CDR3 protein: ASSWATEETQY

V gene: TRBV30
J gene: TRBJ2-3
clone size: NA
CDR3 protein: AWSVDSGTDTQY

V gene: TRBV27
J gene: TRBJ2-7
clone size: NA
CDR3 protein: ASSFQREVAYEQY

V gene: TRBV2
J gene: TRBJ1-1
clone size: once
CDR3 protein: ASLRDRVVNTEAF

V gene: TRBV6-6
J gene: TRBJ1-1
clone size: once
CDR3 protein: ASSRPYLTGGTEAF

V gene: TRBV2
J gene: TRBJ1-1
clone size: many
CDR3 protein: ASSGPQGSNTEAF

V gene: TRBV30
J gene: TRBJ2-2
clone size: NA
CDR3 protein: ARGGALRSEELF

V gene: TRBV7-2
J gene: TRBJ2-5
clone size: NA
CDR3 protein: ATKPGSTQETQY

V gene: TRBV5-4
J gene: TRBJ2-7
clone size: once
CDR3 protein: ASSLDGSSYEQY

V gene: TRBV7-9
J gene: TRBJ2-1
clone size: NA
CDR3 protein: ASSVRQGAPNEQF

V gene: TRBV4-2
J gene: TRBJ2-7
clone size: NA
CDR3 protein: ASSQSVDRA

V gene: TRBV6-1
J gene: TRBJ2-4
clone size: NA
CDR3 protein: ASSERFPAARIDLAKNIQY

V gene: TRBV4-1
J gene: TRBJ2-1
clone size: NA
CDR3 protein: ASSPGTSGYNEQF

V gene: TRBV19
J gene: TRBJ1-1
clone size: NA
CDR3 protein: ASSIYGNTEAF

V gene: TRBV5-3
J gene: TRBJ1-1
clone size: few
CDR3 protein: ARSLFRDLNTEAF

V gene: TRBV6-5
J gene: TRBJ2-3
clone size: NA
CDR3 protein: ASSSDTDTQY

V gene: TRBV6-6
J gene: TRBJ2-1
clone size: many
CDR3 protein: ASSYNDVYNEQF

V gene: TRBV19
J gene: TRBJ2-1
clone size: NA
CDR3 protein: ASSPRLAGVVGEQF

V gene: TRBV6-1
J gene: TRBJ2-5
clone size: NA
CDR3 protein: ASTPSVGPRETQY

V gene: TRBV11-2
J gene: TRBJ2-5
clone size: NA
CDR3 protein: ASSLGGTSQETQY

V gene: TRBV9
J gene: TRBJ2-3
clone size: NA
CDR3 protein: ASSQRPASTDTQY

V gene: TRBV7-9
J gene: TRBJ1-4
clone size: NA
CDR3 protein: ASSFGGGEKLF

V gene: TRBV30
J gene: TRBJ2-2
clone size: NA
CDR3 protein: AWSARYGTGNTGELF

V gene: TRBV19
J gene: TRBJ2-7
clone size: NA
CDR3 protein: ASSTGTSGTAYEQY

V gene: TRBV7-9
J gene: TRBJ2-3
clone size: NA
CDR3 protein: ASSRDRTTDTQY

V gene: TRBV7-3
J gene: TRBJ2-3
clone size: NA
CDR3 protein: ASSSIAGFTDTQY

V gene: TRBV11-2
J gene: TRBJ2-5
clone size: NA
CDR3 protein: ASSLGRETQY

V gene: TRBV23-1
J gene: TRBJ1-5
clone size: NA
CDR3 protein: ASSLGDRGRGNQPQH

V gene: TRBV7-9
J gene: TRBJ2-7
clone size: NA
CDR3 protein: ASSLGRGEQY

V gene: TRBV6-6
J gene: TRBJ2-1
clone size: NA
CDR3 protein: ASSSRDREYNEQF

V gene: TRBV19
J gene: TRBJ2-7
clone size: NA
CDR3 protein: ASSRGGSSYEQY

V gene: TRBV28
J gene: TRBJ2-7
clone size: NA
CDR3 protein: ASRDFNPPEQC

V gene: TRBV28
J gene: TRBJ2-7
clone size: NA
CDR3 protein: ASSVTPRDKAY

V gene: TRBV29-1
J gene: TRBJ2-3
clone size: NA
CDR3 protein: SGSGREGHPDTQY

V gene: TRBV27
J gene: TRBJ2-5
clone size: NA
CDR3 protein: AISGHGAREQY

V gene: TRBV12-2
J gene: TRBJ2-7
clone size: once
CDR3 protein: APRRSYEQY

V gene: TRBV6-4
J gene: TRBJ2-1
clone size: medium-sized
CDR3 protein: ASSDDAGGQDEQF